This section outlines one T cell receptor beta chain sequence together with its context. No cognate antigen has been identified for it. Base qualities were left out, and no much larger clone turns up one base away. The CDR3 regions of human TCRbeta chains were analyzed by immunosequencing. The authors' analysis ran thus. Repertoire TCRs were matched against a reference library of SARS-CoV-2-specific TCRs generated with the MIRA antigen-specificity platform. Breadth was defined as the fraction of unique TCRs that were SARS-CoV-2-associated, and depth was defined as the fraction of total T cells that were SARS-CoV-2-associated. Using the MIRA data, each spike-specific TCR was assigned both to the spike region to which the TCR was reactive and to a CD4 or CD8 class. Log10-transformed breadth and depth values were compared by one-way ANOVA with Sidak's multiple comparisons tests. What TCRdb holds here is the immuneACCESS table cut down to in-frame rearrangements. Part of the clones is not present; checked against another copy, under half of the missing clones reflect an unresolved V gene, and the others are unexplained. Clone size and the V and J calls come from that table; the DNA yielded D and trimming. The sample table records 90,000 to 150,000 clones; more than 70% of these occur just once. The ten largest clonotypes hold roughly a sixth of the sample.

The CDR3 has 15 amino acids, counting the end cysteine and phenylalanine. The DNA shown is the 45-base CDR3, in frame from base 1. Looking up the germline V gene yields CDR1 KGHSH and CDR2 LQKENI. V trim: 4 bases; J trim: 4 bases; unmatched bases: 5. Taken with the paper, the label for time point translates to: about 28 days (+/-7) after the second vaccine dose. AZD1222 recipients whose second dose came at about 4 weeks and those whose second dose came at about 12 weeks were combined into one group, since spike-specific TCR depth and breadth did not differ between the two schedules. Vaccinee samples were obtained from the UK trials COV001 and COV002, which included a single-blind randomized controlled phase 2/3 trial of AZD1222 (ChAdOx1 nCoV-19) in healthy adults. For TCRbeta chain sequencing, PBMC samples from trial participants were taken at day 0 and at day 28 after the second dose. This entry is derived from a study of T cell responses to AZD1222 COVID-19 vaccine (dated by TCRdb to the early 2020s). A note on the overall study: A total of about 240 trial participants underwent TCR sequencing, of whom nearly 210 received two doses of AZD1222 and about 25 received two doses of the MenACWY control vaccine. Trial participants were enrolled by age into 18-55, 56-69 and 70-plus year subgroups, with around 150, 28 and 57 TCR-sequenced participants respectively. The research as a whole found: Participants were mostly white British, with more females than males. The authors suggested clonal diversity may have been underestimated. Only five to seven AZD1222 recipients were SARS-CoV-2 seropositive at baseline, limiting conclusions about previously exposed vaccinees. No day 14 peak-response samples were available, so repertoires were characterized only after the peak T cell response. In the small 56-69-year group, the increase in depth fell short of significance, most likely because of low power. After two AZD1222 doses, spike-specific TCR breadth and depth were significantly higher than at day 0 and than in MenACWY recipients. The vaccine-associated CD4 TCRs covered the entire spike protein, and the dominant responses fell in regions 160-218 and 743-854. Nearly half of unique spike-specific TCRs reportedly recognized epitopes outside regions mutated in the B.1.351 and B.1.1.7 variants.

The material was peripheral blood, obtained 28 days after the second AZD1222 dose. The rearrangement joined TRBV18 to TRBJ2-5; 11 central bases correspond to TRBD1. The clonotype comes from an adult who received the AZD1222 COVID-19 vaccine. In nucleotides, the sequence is TGTGCCAGCTCACGTCGGACAGGGGGCGTAGAGACCCAGTACTTC. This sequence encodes CASSRRTGGVETQYF.